These 19 T cell receptor beta chains came from one sample sequenced in a study of blood T cell repertoires in COVID-19. Only in-frame clones appear in the TCRdb table, and some are missing; sequencing was by immunoSEQ multiplex PCR. In the table there are around 380,000 clones, about 80% of which are singletons. The sequencing input was peripheral blood. These receptors all come from a human donor with acute or convalescent COVID-19. The donor label of this sample is uncertain.

The V call is TRBV21-1, the J call TRBJ1-5; the table's TRBD1 call for D was not verified on the DNA. TRBV21-1 is a recognized pseudogene. The CDR3 spans 13 residues. CDR3: CASRAGGLQPQHF. The CDR3, as DNA: TGTGCCAGCAGGGCTGGGGGCCTGCAGCCCCAGCATTTT.

This chain uses TRBV2 with TRBJ1-4; D is perhaps TRBD1 (5 bases). Germline V CDR1 and CDR2: SNHLY, FYNNEI. The CDR3 totals 15 residues. V dropped 3 bases and J dropped 7 bases, with 15 bases sitting between them. The CDR3 is CASSEGGRGSEKLFF. CDR3 in DNA: TGTGCCAGCAGTGAGGGGGGAAGAGGCAGTGAAAAACTGTTTTTT.

The chain recombines TRBV12-3 or TRBV12-4 with TRBJ1-1; no definite D call. Trimming left V 2 bases short and J 10 bases short, with 14 bases between. This CDR3 is 13 amino acids long. CDR3 bases: TGTGCCAGCAGTTTAAGTGTCACTTTTGCAGCTTTCTTT. Protein: CASSLSVTFAAFF.

The rearrangement links TRBV5-1 to TRBJ1-6; 7 bases are a match to TRBD1. The length of the CDR3 is 19 residues. Germline CDR1 reads SGHRS; CDR2 reads YFSETQ. V shed 4 bases and J 6 bases; nucleotides not matched to a gene: 19. In DNA form, the CDR3 reads TGCGCCAGCAGCAAAGATCCGGGACAGCTTTTCGGTCTTAATTCACCCCTCCACTTT. Translated: CASSKDPGQLFGLNSPLHF.

The chain couples TRBV6-1 to TRBJ1-6; D not resolved. V was cut by 2 bases and J by 14 bases, with 16 bases left in between. The CDR3 covers 14 residues. The V gene's germline CDR1 is MNHNS and CDR2 SASEGT. In DNA form, the CDR3 reads TGTGCCAGCAGTGAATGGAGGGAAATACGCTCCCTCCACTTT. Translating gives CASSEWREIRSLHF.

The chain links TRBV10-3 to TRBJ1-6; maybe TRBD1 (6 bases). The CDR3 is made up of 13 amino acids. Germline-derived CDR1 and CDR2 are ENHRY and SYGVKD. V was cut by 8 bases and J by 7 bases, with 12 bases left in between. CDR3 loop: CAIGDISNSPLHF. DNA for the CDR3: TGTGCCATCGGGGACATTTCCAATTCACCCCTCCACTTT.

A few counts support this clone. The rearrangement uses TRBV7-2 and TRBJ2-2, with D perhaps matching TRBD1 (6 bases). The V and J ends lost 5 bases and 1 base respectively, with 17 bases between them. The CDR3 length is 17 residues. The germline gives CDR1 SGHTA, CDR2 FQGNSA. CDR3 amino acids: CASSLFTGSENTGELFF. The DNA of the CDR3 is TGTGCCAGCAGCCTCTTCACAGGGTCAGAGAACACCGGGGAGCTGTTTTTT.

Concerning this clone itself: Different DNA sequences within this sample yield the same CDR3. The chain recombines TRBV7-6 with TRBJ1-4, with D possibly being TRBD1 (5 bases). Per the germline V gene, CDR1 is SGHVS and CDR2 is FNYEAQ. The CDR3 length is 16 residues. V shed 1 base and J shed 0 bases, with 9 bases lying between them. CDR3 nucleotide sequence: TGTGCCAGCAGCTTAGGGGGGGGGTCAACTAATGAAAAACTGTTTTTT. It is translated as CASSLGGGSTNEKLFF.

CDR3 sequence reads: CASSQGGWGLGYTF. For the CDR3, the DNA is TGTGCCAGCAGCCAAGGGGGCTGGGGGCTTGGCTACACCTTC. The chain has TRBV3-1 (or the pseudogene TRBV3-2) and TRBJ1-2; the D gene is possibly TRBD1 (6 bases). This CDR3 spans 14 amino acids. Per the germline V gene, CDR1 is LGHDT and CDR2 is YNNKEL (reference sequence). V was shortened by 1 base and J by 7 bases, with 13 bases between the two germline ends.

As to this clone: The same CDR3 also results from other DNA sequences found in this sample. The chain couples TRBV5-1 to TRBJ1-1; perhaps TRBD1 as D (5 bases). The germline V and J ends were trimmed by 0 bases and 0 bases, with 9 bases remaining between them. The V gene's germline CDR1 is SGHRS and CDR2 YFSETQ. The CDR3 extends over 15 amino acids. The chain's CDR3 is CASSLVGGLNTEAFF. The CDR3 nucleotides read TGCGCCAGCAGCTTGGTGGGGGGGTTGAACACTGAAGCTTTCTTT.

The chain carries TRBV30 and TRBJ1-6; D ambiguous. Trimming cost V 0 bases and J 15 bases, with 9 bases left between them. From germline, CDR1 is GTSNPN and CDR2 SVGIG (reference sequence). The CDR3 contains 11 residues. The CDR3 is CAWSVRVDLHF. CDR3 nucleotide sequence: TGTGCCTGGAGTGTACGCGTCGACCTCCACTTT.

The table lists this clone with many counts. The V gene is TRBV7-7, the J gene TRBJ2-1; weak D call: TRBD2 (7 bases). CDR3 length: 16 residues. V lost 5 bases and J lost 0, with 14 bases in between. The germline CDR1 and CDR2 sequences are SSHAT and FNYEAQ (reference sequence). DNA of the CDR3: TGTGCCAGCAGCAGACTGAGGGGGGGCTCCTACAATGAGCAGTTCTTC. Its protein product is CASSRLRGGSYNEQFF.

This chain connects TRBV30 to TRBJ1-4; 9 positions agree with TRBD1. CDR1 is GTSNPN, CDR2 SVGIG, per germline (reference sequence). CDR3 size: 13 residues. V lost 2 bases, J lost 7 bases, and 2 bases stayed unmatched. The CDR3 is CAWSPGQGEKLFF. CDR3 in DNA: TGTGCCTGGAGTCCGGGACAGGGTGAAAAACTGTTTTTT.

This clone appeared many times. The rearrangement uses TRBV5-6 and TRBJ1-6; D gene unclear. CDR3 length: 15 amino acids. Trimming shortened V by 6 bases and J by 5 bases, and 15 bases separated the two germline ends. Germline assignment: CDR1 SGHDT and CDR2 YYEEEE. DNA of the CDR3: TGTGCCAGCACCATGAGGGATGTCCATAATTCACCCCTCCACTTT. This sequence encodes CASTMRDVHNSPLHF.

This clone came up a few times. V and J are TRBV27 and TRBJ1-5; D not certain. Trimming cost V 3 bases and J 4 bases, with 7 bases left between them. Germline CDR1 is MNHEY and CDR2 is SMNVEV (reference sequence). The CDR3 contains 13 residues. CDR3 protein: CASSFTRNQPQHF. The CDR3 DNA sequence: TGTGCCAGCAGTTTTACGAGAAATCAGCCCCAGCATTTT.

V is TRBV10-2 and J is TRBJ1-2; D is possibly TRBD1 (5 bases). Germline CDR1 reads WSHSY; CDR2 reads SAAADI. Trimming cost V 2 bases and J 4 bases, with 8 bases left between them. The CDR3 contains 13 residues. The CDR3 sequence: CASSEDRFYGYTF. DNA for the CDR3: TGCGCCAGCAGTGAGGACAGATTCTATGGCTACACCTTC.

In its sample, this clone was seen a few times. The gene calls are TRBV28 and TRBJ1-2, with D unresolved. The germline V and J ends were trimmed by 3 bases and 8 bases, with 16 bases remaining between them. The CDR3 spans 14 residues. Germline loops: CDR1 MDHEN, CDR2 SYDVKM. The CDR3 nucleotides are TGTGCCAGCAGTTTTAGGCAGGCCATCTTGGGCTACACCTTC. Its protein product is CASSFRQAILGYTF.

The gene calls are TRBV7-9 and TRBJ2-3; 12 nucleotides agree with TRBD2. Germline lookup yields CDR1 SEHNR and CDR2 FQNEAQ (reference sequence). With 4 bases clipped from V and 5 bases from J, the junction kept 4 bases outside the gene matches. The CDR3 loop spans 15 amino acids. The CDR3 region is CASSSVTSGGDTQYF. The CDR3 region has the DNA TGTGCCAGCAGCTCGGTGACTAGCGGGGGAGATACGCAGTATTTT.

CDR3 sequence (DNA): TGTGCCAGCAGCTTAGTCGGCAGGGGGCCCGGTTCACCCCTCCACTTT. This codes for CASSLVGRGPGSPLHF. V gene TRBV7-6 combines with J gene TRBJ1-6, with 8 nucleotides matching TRBD1. Germline V gene data show CDR1 as SGHVS and CDR2 as FNYEAQ. After removal of 1 base from V and 9 bases from J, the junction contained 8 bases not matched to a gene. The CDR3 has 16 residues.